The 10 T cell receptor beta chains below come from one sample, sequenced in a study of control samples from healthy donors and cancer patients. Some clones are missing from TCRdb's copy, which holds only in-frame ones; the method was immunoSEQ multiplex PCR. The sample consists of 55,000 to 80,000 clones, roughly 90% of them appearing once. Source material: PBMCs. The receptors here all came from a man aged 55 to 69 with colorectal cancer.

This sequence joins TRBV18 and TRBJ1-1, with TRBD1 identical over 7 bases. This CDR3 has 14 amino acids. Trimming removed 8 bases from V and 2 bases from J; junction bases left unmatched: 8. Germline V gene data show CDR1 as KGHSH and CDR2 as LQKENI. Here the CDR3 reads CASTRDSGNTEAFF. The CDR3 DNA follows: TGTGCCAGCACCCGGGACAGCGGTAACACTGAAGCTTTCTTT.

The chain has TRBV3-1 (or the pseudogene TRBV3-2) and TRBJ2-5; maybe TRBD2 (7 bases). V lost 6 bases to trimming and J lost 6 bases, with 14 bases between them. The germline V gene encodes CDR1 LGHDT and CDR2 YNNKEL (reference sequence). CDR3 length: 13 amino acids. This CDR3 is CASRGGARKTQYF. The DNA for the CDR3 is TGTGCCAGCAGAGGGGGGGCGCGGAAGACCCAGTACTTC.

As to this clone: Other DNA sequences in this specimen translate into the identical CDR3. CDR3 loop: CASSFPGAQETQYF. The CDR3 DNA follows: TGTGCCAGCAGTTTCCCAGGGGCACAAGAGACCCAGTACTTC. The gene calls are TRBV27 and TRBJ2-5, with D perhaps matching TRBD1 (6 bases). The CDR3 runs to 14 residues. Germline values: CDR1 MNHEY, CDR2 SMNVEV (reference sequence). The V gene lost 3 bases and the J gene lost 2 bases, with 10 bases spanning the gap.

The genes are TRBV30 and TRBJ1-3; the D is unclear. CDR3 size: 14 residues. CDR1 is GTSNPN and CDR2 is SVGIG in the germline V gene (reference sequence). Trimming shortened V by 2 bases and J by 1 base, and 9 bases separated the two germline ends. In DNA, the CDR3 is TGTGCCTGGAGTAGGCCGGTTTCTGGAAACACCATATATTTT. It specifies CAWSRPVSGNTIYF.

This clone has a single count. The chain combines TRBV4-2 with TRBJ2-3; TRBD2 aligns across 13 bases. There are 19 residues in the CDR3. Trimming removed 3 bases from V and 4 bases from J; junction bases left unmatched: 13. Germline V gene data show CDR1 as LGHNA and CDR2 as YNFKEQ. CDR3 in DNA: TGTGCCAGCAGCCAGCGGACCACTAGCGGGGGGGTATGGGCAGATACGCAGTATTTT. Protein product: CASSQRTTSGGVWADTQYF.

The chain has TRBV19 and TRBJ1-1; D possibly corresponds to TRBD1 (5 bases). V was pared by 5 bases and J by 5 bases, with 12 bases between. The CDR3 sequence is 13 residues long. CDR1 is LNHDA, CDR2 SQIVND, per germline (reference sequence). The CDR3 spells CASSPQTETEAFF. Written as DNA, the CDR3 is TGTGCCAGTAGTCCCCAGACAGAGACTGAAGCTTTCTTT.

V is TRBV12-5 and J is TRBJ2-3; D might be TRBD2 (5 bases). Trimming shortened V by 7 bases and J by 3 bases, and 17 bases separated the two germline ends. Germline-derived CDR1 and CDR2 are LGHNT and FRNRAP. The CDR3 runs 15 residues. The CDR3 spells CASASGVSGTDTQYF. Written as DNA, the CDR3 is TGTGCTAGTGCTTCTGGGGTCTCGGGGACAGATACGCAGTATTTT. Looking up the rest from reference TRBV12-5 and TRBJ2-3 gives the full variable domain: DARVTQTPRHKVTEMGQEVTMRCQPILGHNTVFWYRQTMMQGLELLAYFRNRAPLDDSGMPKDRFSAEMPDATLATLKIQPSEPRDSAVYFCASASGVSGTDTQYFGPGTRLTVL.

To note about this clone: This specimen includes other DNA sequences encoding the same CDR3. This chain joins TRBV7-2 and TRBJ1-3; D gene unclear. Trimming stripped 3 bases from V and 4 bases from J, with 4 bases between. CDR3 length: 12 amino acids. Germline V gene sequence: CDR1 SGHTA, CDR2 FQGNSA. The CDR3 DNA is TGTGCCAGCAGCTTCCCCGGAAACACCATATATTTT. This translates into CASSFPGNTIYF.

The V call is TRBV9, the J call TRBJ1-5; D is perhaps TRBD1 (6 bases). CDR3 length: 15 amino acids. Germline V gene sequence: CDR1 SGDLS, CDR2 YYNGEE. Deletions cut 4 bases from V and 5 bases from J, with 16 bases between. In DNA, the CDR3 is TGTGCCAGCAGCCCCGGGCAGGGGATCTATCAGCCCCAGCATTTT. This codes for CASSPGQGIYQPQHF.

The rearrangement joins TRBV18 to TRBJ1-2; TRBD1 matches 7 bases. Germline-derived CDR1 and CDR2 are KGHSH and LQKENI. CDR3 length: 15 residues. V lost 0 bases, J lost 0 bases, and 1 base stayed unmatched. The CDR3 region has the DNA TGTGCCAGCTCACCACCGGGACAGCCTAACTATGGCTACACCTTC. It is translated as CASSPPGQPNYGYTF.